What follows are 32 T cell receptor beta chains derived from one specimen sequenced in a study of T cells in Graves' hyperthyroidism and ophthalmopathy. The investigators amplified TCR beta CDR3 regions from RNA transcripts. The TCR CDR3 first-round RT-PCR relied on the HTBI primer set. From the multiplex PCR reads, TCRdb called clonotypes with MiXCR, one entry per CDR3 protein. Among about 700,000 distinct CDR3 sequences listed, roughly 15% were seen once. Sequenced material: blood. The receptor set was obtained from a woman younger than 35 with Graves' hyperthyroidism.

This clonotype occurred a few times. The V gene is TRBV6-2 or TRBV6-3, the J gene TRBJ2-1, with 12 bases identical to TRBD2. The germline V gene encodes CDR1 MNHEY and CDR2 SVGEGT. This CDR3 spans 15 amino acids. The ends lost 6 bases at V and 9 bases at J; junction bases unmatched: 9. In nucleotides, the CDR3 is TGTGCCAGCAGCAAACTAGCGGGAGGAGGGGGTGAGCAGTTCTTC. Translating gives CASSKLAGGGGEQFF.

This clonotype was detected many times. The CDR3 nucleotides are TGTGCCTGGAGTCCGACCCAAGAGACCCAGTACTTC. Amino acid sequence: CAWSPTQETQYF. The V call is TRBV30, the J call TRBJ2-5; no firm D call. The CDR3 runs to 12 residues. Germline lookup yields CDR1 GTSNPN and CDR2 SVGIG (reference sequence). The ends were cut back, 2 bases at V and 1 base at J, with 5 bases in the middle. The whole variable domain, filled in from reference TRBV30 and TRBJ2-5, reads SQTIHQWPATLVQPVGSPLSLECTVEGTSNPNLYWYRQAAGRGLQLLFYSVGIGQISSEVPQNLSASRPQDRQFILSSKKLLLSDSGFYLCAWSPTQETQYFGPGTRLLVL.

V is TRBV11-2 and J is TRBJ2-3, with D tentatively TRBD2 (5 bases). Trimming left V 2 bases short and J 4 bases short, with 7 bases between. The CDR3 is made up of 13 amino acids. The germline gives CDR1 SGHAT, CDR2 FQNNGV. The CDR3 spells CASSLWGADTQYF. As DNA, the CDR3 is TGTGCCAGCAGCTTATGGGGAGCAGATACGCAGTATTTT.

The sample holds many counts of this clonotype. The V call is TRBV20-1, the J call TRBJ1-1; the match to TRBD1 covers 7 bases. V was clipped by 2 bases and J by 6 bases; unmatched bases: 3. The CDR3 consists of 12 residues. CDR1 DFQATT and CDR2 SNEGSKA come from the germline V gene (reference sequence). The CDR3 region is CSARRQGAEAFF. The CDR3 region has the DNA TGCAGTGCTAGAAGACAGGGAGCTGAAGCTTTCTTT.

This clonotype was counted between two and nine times. A junction boundary mismatches the germline segment, possibly from a read error. This chain joins TRBV6-1 and TRBJ2-3; D could derive from TRBD1 or TRBD2 (5 bases each). This CDR3 contains 14 residues. The germline CDR1 and CDR2 sequences are MNHNS and SASEGT. The CDR3 nucleotides read TGTGCCGGCAGTGATAGGGGACCAAGGGATACGCAGTATTTT. This sequence encodes CAGSDRGPRDTQYF.

For this clonotype: This may arise from a read error, as a much more abundant clone is one base away. The chain carries TRBV7-9 and TRBJ2-7; 11 bases line up with TRBD1. V dropped 5 bases and J dropped 7; count of bases not matched to a gene: 13. This CDR3 comprises 16 residues. The germline V gene encodes CDR1 SEHNR and CDR2 FQNEAQ (reference sequence). CDR3 coding DNA: TGTGCCAGCAGCCAAGCAGGGACAGGGGGTTCCAATGAGCAGTACTTC. Translated: CASSQAGTGGSNEQYF.

This clonotype was observed a few times. The J gene is TRBJ2-4, the V gene TRBV12-3 or TRBV12-4; 8 bases map to TRBD1. Trimming at V came to 4 bases and at J to 0 bases, leaving 5 bases not matched to a gene. The CDR3 length is 16 residues. Here the CDR3 reads CASSYDRGIAKNIQYF. CDR3 DNA sequence: TGTGCCAGCAGTTACGACAGGGGAATAGCCAAAAACATTCAGTACTTC.

This clonotype was observed at least ten times. This chain joins TRBV12-3 or TRBV12-4 and TRBJ2-3; 9 bases fit TRBD1. Trimming took 5 bases from V and 5 from J; bases not matched to a gene: 11. The CDR3 sequence is 16 residues long. As DNA, the CDR3 is TGTGCCAGCAGTCCTGAGGACAGGGGTCGTGGAGATACGCAGTATTTT. Translation: CASSPEDRGRGDTQYF.

This clonotype was found a few times. The V and J genes are TRBV28 and TRBJ2-2, with D tentatively TRBD2 (6 bases). The CDR3 has 16 residues. V lost 0 bases and J 6 bases, leaving 14 bases between the germline ends. CDR1 and CDR2 (germline): MDHEN, SYDVKM. The CDR3 DNA reads TGTGCCAGCAGTTTATGGGAGGGCCCTAGGGCCGGGGAGCTGTTTTTT. It yields the protein CASSLWEGPRAGELFF. Looking up the rest from reference TRBV28 and TRBJ2-2 gives the full variable domain: DVKVTQSSRYLVKRTGEKVFLECVQDMDHENMFWYRQDPGLGLRLIYFSYDVKMKEKGDIPEGYSVSREKKERFSLILESASTNQTSMYLCASSLWEGPRAGELFFGEGSRLTVL.

In this sample, this clonotype turned up many times. This rearrangement joins TRBV30 to TRBJ1-1, with TRBD1 identical over 9 bases. Trimming at V came to 4 bases and at J to 4 bases, leaving 7 bases not matched to a gene. This CDR3 comprises 14 residues. CDR1 GTSNPN and CDR2 SVGIG come from the germline V gene (reference sequence). In DNA form, the CDR3 reads TGTGCCTGGAAAAACAGGGGGCTAAGCACTGAAGCTTTCTTT. Protein product: CAWKNRGLSTEAFF.

This clonotype was seen repeatedly, ten times or more. The V call is TRBV12-5, the J call TRBJ2-1, with 7 positions matching TRBD2. CDR1 LGHNT and CDR2 FRNRAP come from the germline V gene. The CDR3 is made up of 19 amino acids. The trim removed 2 bases at V and 0 bases at J, leaving 13 bases unmatched. The CDR3 sequence: CASGLIPATSQVSYNEQFF. CDR3 nucleotides: TGTGCTAGTGGTTTGATCCCCGCGACTAGCCAAGTCTCCTACAATGAGCAGTTCTTC.

The gene calls are TRBV20-1 and TRBJ2-6, with 8 bases aligning to TRBD1. Germline V lookup: CDR1 DFQATT, CDR2 SNEGSKA (reference sequence). The CDR3 loop spans 12 amino acids. V lost 5 bases, J lost 9 bases, and 3 bases stayed unmatched. The CDR3 sequence is CSALDRVNVLTF. The CDR3 DNA reads as TGCAGTGCTTTGGACAGGGTCAACGTCCTGACTTTC.

In this sample, this clonotype turned up a few times. A read error is possible here, since a much larger clone lies one base away. It is likely a read error, because the conserved phenylalanine at the end of the CDR3 is missing. CDR3 in amino acids: CASSLGGIEAFL. DNA for the CDR3: TGTGCCAGCAGCTTAGGGGGGATTGAAGCTTTCCTT. This chain uses TRBV3-1 with TRBJ1-1; possibly TRBD1 for D (6 bases). Germline V gives CDR1 LGHDT, CDR2 YNNKEL (reference sequence). The CDR3 has 12 residues. Trimming cost V 5 bases and J 7 bases, with 11 bases left between them.

This clonotype has ten or more counts. The V gene is TRBV12-3 or TRBV12-4, the J gene TRBJ1-1, with 9 nucleotides matching TRBD1. The CDR3 has 16 amino acids. J was trimmed by 3 bases and V by 6 bases; bases with no gene match: 11. The CDR3 nucleotides read TGTGCCAGCAGACTACAGGGGGCGCGTCTGGACACTGAAGCTTTCTTT. Protein sequence: CASRLQGARLDTEAFF.

This clonotype turned up a few times. The chain uses TRBV20-1 and TRBJ1-6; D gene ambiguous. The CDR3 sequence is 13 residues long. The V gene lost 1 base and the J gene lost 7 bases, with 8 bases spanning the gap. The germline V gene has CDR1 DFQATT and CDR2 SNEGSKA (reference sequence). The CDR3 region has the DNA TGCAGTGCTAGAGCAGTCTGGAATTCACCCCTCCACTTT. The encoded protein is CSARAVWNSPLHF.

This rearrangement joins TRBV20-1 to TRBJ2-1; 7 nucleotides align to TRBD2. V trimming: 0 bases; J trimming: 10 bases; junction bases outside the gene matches: 15. The CDR3 runs to 16 residues. Germline CDR1 and CDR2: DFQATT and SNEGSKA (reference sequence). This CDR3 reads CSAREPGTTPTREQFF. Here the CDR3 DNA reads TGCAGTGCTAGAGAGCCCGGGACTACCCCTACAAGGGAGCAGTTCTTC.

This clonotype was observed many times. The chain recombines TRBV28 with TRBJ2-7; D unresolved. V lost 8 bases and J lost 7, with 18 bases in between. Looked up from germline, CDR1 is MDHEN and CDR2 is SYDVKM. The CDR3 totals 13 residues. The chain's CDR3 is CASRKGIVGEQYF. In nucleotides, the CDR3 is TGTGCCAGCCGAAAGGGAATAGTTGGAGAGCAGTACTTC.

This clonotype was seen many times. V usage is TRBV11-3 and J usage is TRBJ2-1; 8 positions match TRBD1. This CDR3 has 15 residues. Germline V gene lookup returns CDR1 SGHNT and CDR2 YENEEA. The trim removed 5 bases at V and 5 bases at J, leaving 8 bases unmatched. This chain's CDR3 is CASSSSGTGNNEQFF. DNA for the CDR3: TGTGCCAGCAGCAGCTCCGGGACAGGCAACAATGAGCAGTTCTTC.

The chain has TRBV25-1 and TRBJ1-6, with 10 bases aligning to TRBD1. V shed 6 bases, J shed 12 bases, and the junction held 5 bases outside the gene matches. The CDR3 is 13 amino acids. Germline CDR1 reads MGHDK; CDR2 reads SYGVNS. The CDR3 protein is CASRPGQGVPLHF. CDR3 in DNA: TGTGCCAGCAGACCAGGACAGGGGGTACCCCTCCACTTT.

In DNA form, the CDR3 reads TGTGCCAGCAGTCTCCCGGGACAGGGAGCCGGTGAGCAGTTCTTC. Translating it yields CASSLPGQGAGEQFF. The chain carries TRBV28 and TRBJ2-1; 9 bases are a match to TRBD1. Trimming took 5 bases from V and 9 from J; bases not matched to a gene: 11. The CDR3 extends over 15 amino acids. Germline V gives CDR1 MDHEN, CDR2 SYDVKM.

This clonotype appeared a single time. This sequence may be a read error, since a much larger clone differs from it by one base. V is TRBV20-1 and J is TRBJ2-1, with TRBD2 identical over 13 bases. The V and J ends lost 1 base and 10 bases, in that order; junction bases with no gene match: 4. The germline gives CDR1 DFQATT, CDR2 SNEGSKA (reference sequence). The CDR3 has 14 amino acids. The DNA for the CDR3 is TGCAGTGCTAGAGGACTAGCGGGAGGCCTGGAGCAGTTCTTC. This translates into CSARGLAGGLEQFF.

The rearrangement joins TRBV29-1 to TRBJ2-7; 9 bases are a match to TRBD2. CDR3 size: 13 residues. V shed 2 bases and J 2 bases; nucleotides not matched to a gene: 1. Germline V gene sequence: CDR1 SQVTM, CDR2 ANQGSEA. CDR3 in amino acids: CSVESSGAYEQYF. The CDR3 DNA is TGCAGCGTTGAATCTAGCGGGGCCTACGAGCAGTACTTC.

This clonotype was counted ten times or more. This chain uses TRBV20-1 with TRBJ1-1; 7 positions agree with TRBD1. CDR1 DFQATT and CDR2 SNEGSKA come from the germline V gene (reference sequence). The CDR3 loop spans 13 amino acids. V was pared by 5 bases and J by 8 bases, with 11 bases of the junction left unmatched. CDR3 protein: CSAPRTGAWEAFF. CDR3 in DNA: TGCAGTGCTCCCAGGACAGGAGCGTGGGAAGCTTTCTTT.

The sample holds many counts of this clonotype. The J gene is TRBJ1-2, the V gene TRBV6-5; unclear D gene. This CDR3 contains 20 residues. Germline V CDR1 and CDR2: MNHEY, SVGAGI. The V end was cut by 4 bases, the J end by 3 bases, with 30 bases between. Written as DNA, the CDR3 is TGTGCCAGCAGTTTTTGGACTTATGGTACTAGACCCTCTGGGGACTATGGCTACACCTTC. It encodes CASSFWTYGTRPSGDYGYTF.

A remark on this clonotype: A much larger clone lies a single base off, so this may be a read error. The rearrangement links TRBV13 to TRBJ1-4; 8 nucleotides agree with TRBD1. CDR1 is PRHDT, CDR2 FYEKMQ, per germline (reference sequence). The CDR3 is 15 amino acids. Written as DNA, the CDR3 is TGTGCCAGCAGCCCACCCGGGACAGGAGCGGAAAAACCGTTTTTT. Amino acids: CASSPPGTGAEKPFF.

This clonotype was seen a handful of times. The V call is TRBV11-2, the J call TRBJ2-2; 7 bases are a match to TRBD1. After removal of 5 bases from V and 5 bases from J, the junction contained 5 bases not matched to a gene. The CDR3 is 14 residues long. The germline gives CDR1 SGHAT, CDR2 FQNNGV. The CDR3 nucleotides are TGTGCCAGCAGCGACAGGGCGAGGACCGGGGAGCTGTTTTTT. Translating it yields CASSDRARTGELFF.

The sample holds many counts of this clonotype. The chain employs TRBV28 and TRBJ2-2; 8 bases agree with TRBD1. V was clipped by 6 bases and J by 7 bases; unmatched bases: 7. CDR1 is MDHEN, CDR2 SYDVKM, per germline. There are 14 residues in the CDR3. CDR3 in DNA: TGTGCCAGCAGGTTACAGGGGGGCAACGGGGAGCTGTTTTTT. This sequence encodes CASRLQGGNGELFF.

V gene TRBV7-9 combines with J gene TRBJ2-2, with D perhaps matching TRBD2 (7 bases). The CDR3 totals 19 residues. From germline, CDR1 is SEHNR and CDR2 FQNEAQ (reference sequence). Trimming removed 4 bases at V and 6 bases at J, with 27 bases between. The CDR3 coding sequence is TGTGCCAGCAGCTCTCAAGAGGGGGGGAGATCCTTAGACTCCGGGGAGCTGTTTTTT. The encoded protein is CASSSQEGGRSLDSGELFF.

The table lists this clonotype with a few counts. The chain employs TRBV2 and TRBJ2-5; D is unresolved. Germline V gene sequence: CDR1 SNHLY, CDR2 FYNNEI. The CDR3 runs 13 residues. V shed 4 bases and J shed 2 bases, with 8 bases lying between them. The CDR3 spells CASSVAEQETQYF. The CDR3 nucleotides read TGTGCCAGCAGTGTCGCAGAGCAAGAGACCCAGTACTTC.

This clonotype was picked up a small number of times. The J gene is TRBJ2-2, the V gene TRBV6-5, with TRBD2 matching 12 bases. Germline V gene data show CDR1 as MNHEY and CDR2 as SVGAGI. V gave up 0 bases and J gave up 4 bases; unmatched junction bases: 0. This CDR3 comprises 16 residues. CDR3: CASSYSTSGSTGELFF. The CDR3, as DNA: TGTGCCAGCAGTTACTCGACTAGCGGGAGCACCGGGGAGCTGTTTTTT.

This clonotype was counted ten times or more. The chain uses TRBV7-2 and TRBJ2-7; D gene ambiguous. Deletions cut 2 bases from V and 2 bases from J, with 10 bases between. Per germline, CDR1 SGHTA and CDR2 FQGNSA. The CDR3 has 14 amino acids. The CDR3 coding sequence is TGTGCCAGCAGCTTACCGGAGTCCGCCTACGAGCAGTACTTC. It codes for CASSLPESAYEQYF.

The CDR3: CASSRGEVGMNTEAFF. The CDR3 DNA follows: TGCGCCAGCAGTCGGGGGGAGGTTGGTATGAACACTGAAGCTTTCTTT. The chain uses TRBV5-1 and TRBJ1-1, with D possibly matching TRBD1 (5 bases). Trimming left V 5 bases short and J 0 bases short, with 17 bases between. Per the germline V gene, CDR1 is SGHRS and CDR2 is YFSETQ. CDR3 length: 16 amino acids.